Given below is one T cell receptor (beta chain) in context. The CDR3 is 14 residues long. The study made its TRB cDNA libraries by 5' RACE, adding UMI labels. TCRdb reprocessed the 5' RACE reads and stores each CDR3 protein as one record, lacking DNA. Its table lists approximately 83,000 distinct CDR3 sequences. This sample was taken from a study of CXCR3-negative and CXCR3-positive naive CD8 T cells. The chain recombines TRBV12-3 or TRBV12-4 with TRBJ2-7; TCRdb reports TRBD2, a call that lacks DNA to check it against. This TCR was recovered from a human donor in good health. Some clones in this sample may be carry-over from other donors' samples. The material sequenced was naive CXCR3- CD8+ T cells from blood. Subset indicated: CD45RO-CCR7+CD27+CD95- naive CD8+ T cells lacking CXCR3 (TNR3-). Here the CDR3 reads CASSFLADSYEQYF.